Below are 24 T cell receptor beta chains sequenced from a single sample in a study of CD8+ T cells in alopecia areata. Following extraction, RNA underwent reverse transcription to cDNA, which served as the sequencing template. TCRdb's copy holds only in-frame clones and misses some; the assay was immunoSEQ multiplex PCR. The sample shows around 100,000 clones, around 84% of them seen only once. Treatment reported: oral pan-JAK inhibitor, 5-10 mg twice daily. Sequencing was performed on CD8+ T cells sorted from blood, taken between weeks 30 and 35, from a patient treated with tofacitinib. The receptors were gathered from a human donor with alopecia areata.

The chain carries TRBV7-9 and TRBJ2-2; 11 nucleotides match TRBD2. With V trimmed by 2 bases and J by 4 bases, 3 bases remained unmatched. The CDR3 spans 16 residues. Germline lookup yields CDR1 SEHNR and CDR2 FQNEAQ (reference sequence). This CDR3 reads CASSLPTSGTTGELFF. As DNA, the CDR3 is TGTGCCAGCAGCTTACCGACTAGCGGGACCACCGGGGAGCTGTTTTTT.

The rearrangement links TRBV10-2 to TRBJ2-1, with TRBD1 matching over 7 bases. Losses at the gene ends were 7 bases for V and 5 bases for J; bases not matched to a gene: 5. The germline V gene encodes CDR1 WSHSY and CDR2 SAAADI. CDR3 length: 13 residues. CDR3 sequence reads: CASNPQGDNEQFF. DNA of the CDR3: TGCGCCAGCAACCCCCAGGGGGACAATGAGCAGTTCTTC.

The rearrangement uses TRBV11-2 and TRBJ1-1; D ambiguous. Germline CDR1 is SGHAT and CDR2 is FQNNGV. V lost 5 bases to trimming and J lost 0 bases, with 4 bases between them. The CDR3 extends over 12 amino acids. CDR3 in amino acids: CASSPLNTEAFF. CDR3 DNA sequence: TGTGCCAGCAGCCCATTGAACACTGAAGCTTTCTTT. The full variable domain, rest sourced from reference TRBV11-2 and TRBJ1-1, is EAGVAQSPRYKIIEKRQSVAFWCNPISGHATLYWYQQILGQGPKLLIQFQNNGVVDDSQLPKDRFSAERLKGVDSTLKIQPAKLEDSAVYLCASSPLNTEAFFGQGTRLTVV.

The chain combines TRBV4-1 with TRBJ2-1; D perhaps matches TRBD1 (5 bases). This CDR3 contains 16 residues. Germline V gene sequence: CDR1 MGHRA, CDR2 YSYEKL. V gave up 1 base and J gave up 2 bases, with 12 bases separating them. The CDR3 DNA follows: TGCGCCAGCAGCCAAGCCCCCGACAGAGCCTACAATGAGCAGTTCTTC. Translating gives CASSQAPDRAYNEQFF.

CDR3 nucleotide sequence: TGTGCCAGCAGTGACTGGACAGGGGGGCCTAACTATGGCTACACCTTC. Protein product: CASSDWTGGPNYGYTF. The V and J genes are TRBV6-1 and TRBJ1-2, with 10 positions matching TRBD1. This CDR3 is 16 amino acids long. Germline V CDR1 and CDR2: MNHNS, SASEGT. V shed 3 bases, J shed 0 bases, and the junction held 4 bases outside the gene matches.

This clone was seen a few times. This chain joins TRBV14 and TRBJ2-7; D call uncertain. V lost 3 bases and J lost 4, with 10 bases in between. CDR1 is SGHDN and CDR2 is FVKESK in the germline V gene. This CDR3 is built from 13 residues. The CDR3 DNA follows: TGTGCCAGCAGCCAGGCGAGTGGATACGAGCAGTACTTC. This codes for CASSQASGYEQYF.

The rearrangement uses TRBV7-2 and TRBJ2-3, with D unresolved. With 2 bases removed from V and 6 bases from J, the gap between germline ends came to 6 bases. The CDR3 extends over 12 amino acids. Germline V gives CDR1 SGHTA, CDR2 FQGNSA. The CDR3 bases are TGTGCCAGCAGCTTATCGGCGGATACGCAGTATTTT. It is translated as CASSLSADTQYF.

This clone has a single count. CDR3 DNA: TGCGCCAGCAGACCGGACGAGGAGCAGTTCTTC. This encodes CASRPDEEQFF. The chain recombines TRBV5-1 with TRBJ2-1, with D unresolved. Germline V gives CDR1 SGHRS, CDR2 YFSETQ. The V end lost 5 bases, the J end lost 10 bases, and 10 bases lay between the germline ends. This CDR3 comprises 11 residues.

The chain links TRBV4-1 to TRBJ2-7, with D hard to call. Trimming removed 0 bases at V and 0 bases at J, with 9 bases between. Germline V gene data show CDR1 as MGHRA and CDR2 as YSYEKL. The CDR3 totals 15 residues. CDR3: CASSQESSYSYEQYF. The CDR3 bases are TGCGCCAGCAGCCAAGAATCCAGCTACTCCTACGAGCAGTACTTC.

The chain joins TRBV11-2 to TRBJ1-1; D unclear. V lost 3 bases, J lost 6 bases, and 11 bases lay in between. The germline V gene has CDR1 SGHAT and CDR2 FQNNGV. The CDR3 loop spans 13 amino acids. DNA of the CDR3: TGTGCCAGCAGCTTCGGGTTTGGCGCTGAAGCTTTCTTT. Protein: CASSFGFGAEAFF.

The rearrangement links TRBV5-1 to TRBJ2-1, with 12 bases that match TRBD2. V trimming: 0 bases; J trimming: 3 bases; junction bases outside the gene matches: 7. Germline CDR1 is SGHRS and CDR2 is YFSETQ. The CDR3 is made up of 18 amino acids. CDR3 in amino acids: CASSLAGLLAGGYNEQFF. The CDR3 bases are TGCGCCAGCAGCTTGGCCGGTTTACTAGCGGGGGGCTACAATGAGCAGTTCTTC.

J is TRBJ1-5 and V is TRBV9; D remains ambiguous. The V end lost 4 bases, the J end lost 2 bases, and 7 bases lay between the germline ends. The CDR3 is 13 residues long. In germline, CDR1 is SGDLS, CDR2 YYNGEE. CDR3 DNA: TGTGCCAGCAGCCCCGCCGGCAATCAGCCCCAGCATTTT. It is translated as CASSPAGNQPQHF.

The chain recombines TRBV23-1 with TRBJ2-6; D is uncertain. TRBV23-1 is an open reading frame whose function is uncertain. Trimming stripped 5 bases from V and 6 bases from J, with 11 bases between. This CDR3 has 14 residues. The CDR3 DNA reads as TGCGCCAGCAGTTTCGCCAAAGAGGCCAACGTCCTGACTTTC. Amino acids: CASSFAKEANVLTF.

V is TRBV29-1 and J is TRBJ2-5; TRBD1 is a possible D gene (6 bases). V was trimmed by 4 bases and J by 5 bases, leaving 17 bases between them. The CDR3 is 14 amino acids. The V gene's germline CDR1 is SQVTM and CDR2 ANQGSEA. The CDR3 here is CSVVQGNVWETQYF. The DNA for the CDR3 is TGCAGCGTTGTCCAGGGGAATGTGTGGGAGACCCAGTACTTC.

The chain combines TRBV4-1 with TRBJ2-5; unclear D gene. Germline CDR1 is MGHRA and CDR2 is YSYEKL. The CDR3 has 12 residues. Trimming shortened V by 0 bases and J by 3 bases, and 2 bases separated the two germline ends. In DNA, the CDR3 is TGCGCCAGCAGCCAAGATGAAGAGACCCAGTACTTC. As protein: CASSQDEETQYF.

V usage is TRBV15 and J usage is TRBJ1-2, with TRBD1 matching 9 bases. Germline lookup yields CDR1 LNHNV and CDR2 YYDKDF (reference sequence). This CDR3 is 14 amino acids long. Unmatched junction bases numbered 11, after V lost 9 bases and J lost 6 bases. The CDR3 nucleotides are TGTGCCACAGCTCCGGACAGGGGTTTGAATGGCTACACCTTC. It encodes CATAPDRGLNGYTF. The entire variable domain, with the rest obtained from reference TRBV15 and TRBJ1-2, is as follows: DAMVIQNPRYQVTQFGKPVTLSCSQTLNHNVMYWYQQKSSQAPKLLFHYYDKDFNNEADTPDNFQSRRPNTSFCFLDIRSPGLGDTAMYLCATAPDRGLNGYTFGSGTRLTVV.

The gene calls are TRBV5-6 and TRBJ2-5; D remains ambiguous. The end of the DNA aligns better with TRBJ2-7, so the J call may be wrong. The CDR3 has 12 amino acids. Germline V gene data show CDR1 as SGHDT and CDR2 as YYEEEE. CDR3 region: CASSSAVVEQYF. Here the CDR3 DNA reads TGTGCCAGCAGCTCCGCTGTGGTCGAGCAGTACTTC.

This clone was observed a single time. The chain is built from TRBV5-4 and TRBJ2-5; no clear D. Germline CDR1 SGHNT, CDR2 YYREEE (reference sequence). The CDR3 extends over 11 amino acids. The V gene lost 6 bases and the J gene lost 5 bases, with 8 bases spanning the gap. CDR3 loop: CASTHRETQYF. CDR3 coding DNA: TGTGCCAGCACTCACCGGGAGACCCAGTACTTC.

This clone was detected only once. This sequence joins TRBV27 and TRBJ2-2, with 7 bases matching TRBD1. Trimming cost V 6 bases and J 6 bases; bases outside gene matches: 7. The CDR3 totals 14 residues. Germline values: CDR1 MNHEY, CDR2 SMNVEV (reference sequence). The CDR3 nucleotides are TGTGCCAGCAGCTCAGACAGGGCCTCCGGGGAGCTGTTTTTT. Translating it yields CASSSDRASGELFF.

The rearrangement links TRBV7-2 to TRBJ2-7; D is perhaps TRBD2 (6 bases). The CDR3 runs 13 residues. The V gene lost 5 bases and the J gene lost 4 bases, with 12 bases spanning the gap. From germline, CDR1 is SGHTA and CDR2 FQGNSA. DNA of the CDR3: TGTGCCAGCAGCCCTCCGGGGGTATACGAGCAGTACTTC. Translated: CASSPPGVYEQYF.

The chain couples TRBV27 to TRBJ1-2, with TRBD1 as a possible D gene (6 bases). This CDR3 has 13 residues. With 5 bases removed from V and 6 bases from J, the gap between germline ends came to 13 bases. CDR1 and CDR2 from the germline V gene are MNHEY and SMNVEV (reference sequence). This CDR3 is CASSHTGFNGYTF. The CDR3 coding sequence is TGTGCCAGCAGTCACACAGGGTTCAATGGCTACACCTTC.

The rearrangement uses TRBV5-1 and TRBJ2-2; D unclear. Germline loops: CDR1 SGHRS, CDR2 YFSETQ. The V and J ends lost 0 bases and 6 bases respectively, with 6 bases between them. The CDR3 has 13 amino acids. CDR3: CASSLVGSGELFF. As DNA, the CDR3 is TGCGCCAGCAGCTTGGTTGGTTCCGGGGAGCTGTTTTTT.

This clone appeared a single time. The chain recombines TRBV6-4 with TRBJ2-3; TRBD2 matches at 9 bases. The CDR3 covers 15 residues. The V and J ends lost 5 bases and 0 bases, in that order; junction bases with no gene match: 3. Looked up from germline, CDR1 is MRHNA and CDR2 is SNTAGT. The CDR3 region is CASSPTSGSTDTQYF. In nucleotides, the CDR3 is TGTGCCAGCAGTCCCACTAGCGGGAGCACAGATACGCAGTATTTT.

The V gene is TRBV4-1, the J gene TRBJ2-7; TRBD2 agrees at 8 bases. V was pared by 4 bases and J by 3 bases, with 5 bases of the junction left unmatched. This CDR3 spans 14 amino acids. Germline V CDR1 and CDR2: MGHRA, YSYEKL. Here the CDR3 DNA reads TGCGCCAGCAGCCCTCGGGAGGGGCTCTACGAGCAGTACTTC. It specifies CASSPREGLYEQYF.